Shown below are 10 T cell receptor beta chains from a single sample sequenced in a study of T cells in Graves' hyperthyroidism and ophthalmopathy. Using RNA transcripts as the source, TCR beta CDR3 regions were amplified. With the HTBI primer set, the TCR CDR3 went through a first round of RT-PCR. TCRdb analysed the multiplex PCR reads with MiXCR anew, one entry per CDR3 protein. The sample yields hundreds of thousands of distinct CDR3 sequences, approximately 15% seen once. Sequenced: blood. These receptors came from a woman between 18 and 30 years old with Graves' hyperthyroidism.

In this sample, this clonotype turned up a few times. This sequence joins TRBV14 and TRBJ2-1; 7 bases fit TRBD1. The CDR3 totals 16 residues. CDR1 and CDR2 from the germline V gene are SGHDN and FVKESK. The J segment lost 7 bases and the V segment lost 4 bases, leaving 13 bases of the junction unmatched. The CDR3, as DNA: TGTGCCAGCAGCCCGGAGACAGGGCCCCAAGCGAATGAGCAGTTCTTC. It encodes CASSPETGPQANEQFF. Drawing the rest from reference TRBV14 and TRBJ2-1, the complete variable domain is EAGVTQFPSHSVIEKGQTVTLRCDPISGHDNLYWYRRVMGKEIKFLLHFVKESKQDESGMPNNRFLAERTGGTYSTLKVQPAELEDSGVYFCASSPETGPQANEQFFGPGTRLTVL.

This clonotype showed up just once. V is TRBV6-4 and J is TRBJ1-2; 8 nucleotides agree with TRBD1. The germline CDR1 and CDR2 sequences are MRHNA and SNTAGT. V was clipped by 6 bases and J by 8 bases; unmatched bases: 11. There are 14 residues in the CDR3. CDR3 in amino acids: CASRATTGVGGYTF. As DNA, the CDR3 is TGTGCCAGCAGGGCGACGACAGGGGTCGGGGGCTACACCTTC.

There are a few counts of this clonotype. V gene TRBV19 combines with J gene TRBJ1-1; D might be TRBD1 (5 bases). The CDR3 consists of 21 residues. Germline CDR1 and CDR2: LNHDA and SQIVND (reference sequence). The ends were cut back, 4 bases at V and 0 bases at J, with 30 bases in the middle. The CDR3 bases are TGTGCCAGTAGTACCACGCCCGTAAAGGGACCTTTTTCCCCCTTGAACACTGAAGCTTTCTTT. Translated: CASSTTPVKGPFSPLNTEAFF.

This clonotype was found many times. The rearrangement links TRBV13 to TRBJ2-7; TRBD2 is a possible D gene (5 bases). V lost 2 bases, J lost 5 bases, and 10 bases lay in between. Germline-derived CDR1 and CDR2 are PRHDT and FYEKMQ (reference sequence). The CDR3 consists of 13 residues. CDR3 loop: CASSLLSGNEQYF. The CDR3 region has the DNA TGTGCCAGCAGCTTATTATCGGGAAACGAGCAGTACTTC. Filled out from reference TRBV13 and TRBJ2-7, the complete variable domain reads AAGVIQSPRHLIKEKRETATLKCYPIPRHDTVYWYQQGPGQDPQFLISFYEKMQSDKGSIPDRFSAQQFSDYHSELNMSSLELGDSALYFCASSLLSGNEQYFGPGTRLTVT.

The table lists this clonotype with many counts. V is TRBV28 and J is TRBJ2-7; 9 nucleotides align to TRBD2. V shed 3 bases and J 5 bases; nucleotides not matched to a gene: 8. This CDR3 is 15 amino acids long. Germline lookup yields CDR1 MDHEN and CDR2 SYDVKM. CDR3 sequence: CASSFGGGRVHEQYF. Here the CDR3 DNA reads TGTGCCAGCAGTTTTGGCGGCGGGAGGGTCCACGAGCAGTACTTC.

This sequence joins TRBV3-1 and TRBJ1-3; D not certain. Trimming removed 0 bases at V and 0 bases at J, with 12 bases between. The CDR3 has 17 residues. Germline assignment: CDR1 LGHDT and CDR2 YNNKEL (reference sequence). The CDR3 bases are TGTGCCAGCAGCCAAGATGGCAGCATTCGCTCTGGAAACACCATATATTTT. Its translation: CASSQDGSIRSGNTIYF.

V gene TRBV7-9 combines with J gene TRBJ1-2; D is undetermined. The CDR3 contains 16 residues. V lost 1 base to trimming and J lost 8 bases, with 20 bases between them. CDR1 and CDR2 from the germline V gene are SEHNR and FQNEAQ (reference sequence). Here the CDR3 DNA reads TGTGCCAGCAGCTTAGTCTGGCAGCCCCCTGAGGAAGGCTACACCTTC. Translating gives CASSLVWQPPEEGYTF.

At least ten counts were recorded for this clonotype. In DNA, the CDR3 is TGTGCCAGCAGCTTATACTCGACAGGGGCTGAGCAGTTCTTC. This gives the protein CASSLYSTGAEQFF. The V call is TRBV7-3, the J call TRBJ2-1; 8 nucleotides match TRBD1. Trimming removed 2 bases from V and 9 bases from J; junction bases left unmatched: 6. The CDR3 is 14 residues long. CDR1 is SGHTA, CDR2 FQGTGA, per germline. The full variable domain, completed using reference TRBV7-3 and TRBJ2-1, is GAGVSQTPSNKVTEKGKYVELRCDPISGHTALYWYRQSLGQGPEFLIYFQGTGAADDSGLPNDRFFAVRPEGSVSTLKIQRTERGDSAVYLCASSLYSTGAEQFFGPGTRLTVL.

There are a few counts of this clonotype. V gene TRBV7-8 combines with J gene TRBJ1-3; possibly TRBD1 for D (5 bases). The germline CDR1 and CDR2 sequences are SGHVS and FQNEAQ. The CDR3 has 15 residues. The ends were cut back, 5 bases at V and 8 bases at J, with 19 bases in the middle. CDR3 bases: TGTGCCAGCAGCCCCGGGACTTCATCCGGGGACACCATATATTTT. Translated, it gives CASSPGTSSGDTIYF.

With regard to this clonotype: A read error may be the cause here, since a much bigger clone is one base away. Lacking the conserved final phenylalanine or tryptophan, this CDR3 likely reflects a read error. V and J are TRBV18 and TRBJ2-5, with 7 bases matching TRBD1. The J segment lost 2 bases and the V segment lost 3 bases, leaving 3 bases of the junction unmatched. The CDR3 covers 14 residues. Germline V gives CDR1 KGHSH, CDR2 LQKENI. CDR3 residues: CASSPQQGQETQYL. CDR3 nucleotide sequence: TGTGCCAGCTCACCGCAACAGGGGCAAGAGACCCAGTACCTC.